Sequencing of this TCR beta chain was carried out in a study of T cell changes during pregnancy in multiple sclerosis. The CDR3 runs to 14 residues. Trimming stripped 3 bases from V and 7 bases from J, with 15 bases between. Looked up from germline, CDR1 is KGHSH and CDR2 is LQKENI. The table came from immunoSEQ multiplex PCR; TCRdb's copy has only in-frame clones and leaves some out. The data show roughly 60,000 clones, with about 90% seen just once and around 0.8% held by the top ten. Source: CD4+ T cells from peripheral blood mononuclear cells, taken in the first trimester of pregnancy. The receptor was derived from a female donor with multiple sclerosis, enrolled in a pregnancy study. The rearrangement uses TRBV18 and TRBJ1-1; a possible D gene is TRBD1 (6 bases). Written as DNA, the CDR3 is TGTGCCAGCTCACCTTCCGACCAGGGGCGTGAAGCTTTCTTT. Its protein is CASSPSDQGREAFF. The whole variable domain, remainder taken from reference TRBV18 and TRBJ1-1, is NAGVMQNPRHLVRRRGQEARLRCSPMKGHSHVYWYRQLPEEGLKFMVYLQKENIIDESGMPKERFSAEFPKEGPSILRIQQVVRGDSAAYFCASSPSDQGREAFFGQGTRLTVV.